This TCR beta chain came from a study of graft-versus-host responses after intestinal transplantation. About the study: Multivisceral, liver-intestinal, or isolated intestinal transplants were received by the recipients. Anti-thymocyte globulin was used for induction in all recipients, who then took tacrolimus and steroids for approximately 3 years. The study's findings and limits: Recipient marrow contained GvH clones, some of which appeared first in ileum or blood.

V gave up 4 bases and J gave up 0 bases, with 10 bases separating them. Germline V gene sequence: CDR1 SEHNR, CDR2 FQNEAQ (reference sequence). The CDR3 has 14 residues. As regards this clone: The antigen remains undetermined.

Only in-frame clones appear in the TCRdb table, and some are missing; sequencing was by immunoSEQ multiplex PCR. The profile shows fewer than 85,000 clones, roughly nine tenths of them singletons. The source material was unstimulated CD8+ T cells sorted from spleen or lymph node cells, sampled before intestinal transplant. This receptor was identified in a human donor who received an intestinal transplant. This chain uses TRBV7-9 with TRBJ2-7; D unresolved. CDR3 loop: CASSSRRSSYEQYF. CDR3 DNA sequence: TGTGCCAGCAGCTCCCGGCGGAGCTCCTACGAGCAGTACTTC.